These 30 T cell receptor beta chains were all obtained from the same sample, sequenced in a study of cytomegalovirus exposure and HLA in healthy donors. The method was immunoSEQ multiplex PCR; TCRdb's version includes in-frame clones alone and lacks a portion of them. The sample records about 98,000 clones, roughly 90% being singletons. Material: PBMCs. These receptors all stem from a man younger than 35 in good health and CMV-seropositive.

V and J are TRBV5-5 and TRBJ2-7, with 8 bases that match TRBD1. Germline CDR1 and CDR2: SGHKS and YYEKEE (reference sequence). V was clipped by 0 bases and J by 2 bases; unmatched bases: 4. This CDR3 has 15 amino acids. The CDR3 reads CASSLGTGRPYEQYF. CDR3 coding DNA: TGTGCCAGCAGCTTGGGGACAGGGAGGCCCTACGAGCAGTACTTC.

The J gene is TRBJ1-1, the V gene TRBV5-3, with unresolved D. TRBV5-3 has ORF status, its function being uncertain. The germline V and J ends were trimmed by 7 bases and 11 bases, with 18 bases remaining between them. This CDR3 is built from 12 residues. The CDR3 region is CARQVCPQRAFF. CDR3 in DNA: TGTGCCAGACAGGTTTGTCCACAACGGGCTTTCTTT.

The V and J genes are TRBV5-1 and TRBJ1-1; 9 bases match TRBD1. V dropped 2 bases and J dropped 0; count of bases not matched to a gene: 2. Germline loops: CDR1 SGHRS, CDR2 YFSETQ. The CDR3 is made up of 15 amino acids. The chain's CDR3 is CASSLGTGMNTEAFF. The CDR3 bases are TGCGCCAGCAGCTTAGGGACAGGGATGAACACTGAAGCTTTCTTT.

The CDR3 sequence is CASSQAIDRGNQPQHF. DNA of the CDR3: TGTGCCAGCAGCCAAGCCATAGACAGGGGTAATCAGCCCCAGCATTTT. The J gene is TRBJ1-5, the V gene TRBV4-2; 8 nucleotides line up with TRBD1. This CDR3 region has 16 residues. Germline assignment: CDR1 LGHNA and CDR2 YNFKEQ. V lost 1 base and J lost 4; bases outside the gene matches: 6.

This CDR3 is CASSQLTSGRAQDEQYF. The DNA for the CDR3 is TGTGCCAGCAGCCAATTGACTAGCGGGAGGGCCCAGGACGAGCAGTACTTC. This chain uses TRBV5-4 with TRBJ2-7; 14 nucleotides align to TRBD2. CDR1 is SGHNT, CDR2 YYREEE, per germline (reference sequence). The V gene end was trimmed by 4 bases and the J gene end by 5 bases; junction bases not matched to a gene: 11. The length of the CDR3 is 17 residues.

The CDR3 nucleotides are TGTGCCAGCAGCCAAGATCGGGTCACAGATACGCAGTATTTT. It is translated as CASSQDRVTDTQYF. The V gene is TRBV4-2, the J gene TRBJ2-3; D unclear. Germline V gene lookup returns CDR1 LGHNA and CDR2 YNFKEQ. V was clipped by 0 bases and J by 2 bases, with 6 bases between them. This CDR3 contains 14 residues.

The V gene is TRBV7-8, the J gene TRBJ1-2; maybe TRBD1 (6 bases). The V end lost 4 bases, the J end lost 1 base, and 13 bases lay between the germline ends. The CDR3 runs to 15 residues. The germline V gene encodes CDR1 SGHVS and CDR2 FQNEAQ. CDR3 sequence (DNA): TGTGCCAGCAGCTGGGGGGGCAGGGGTAACTATGGCTACACCTTC. This translates into CASSWGGRGNYGYTF.

This clone has only a few counts. The chain employs TRBV5-1 and TRBJ2-6, with TRBD1 matching over 7 bases. Losses at the gene ends were 6 bases for V and 0 bases for J; bases not matched to a gene: 6. In germline, CDR1 is SGHRS, CDR2 YFSETQ. The CDR3 runs to 16 residues. The CDR3 DNA reads as TGCGCCAGCACCCGACAGGGCGGCTCTGGGGCCAACGTCCTGACTTTC. This encodes CASTRQGGSGANVLTF.

The V and J genes are TRBV9 and TRBJ2-5; 14 bases are shared with TRBD2. With 4 bases clipped from V and 5 bases from J, the junction kept 10 bases outside the gene matches. Germline V gene lookup returns CDR1 SGDLS and CDR2 YYNGEE. The CDR3 runs 17 residues. The CDR3 DNA is TGTGCCAGCAGCTTAACGGGACTAGCGGGGGATTGGGAGACCCAGTACTTC. It codes for CASSLTGLAGDWETQYF.

The CDR3 region is CASRRGGGSTDTQYF. The CDR3 nucleotides are TGTGCCAGCCGACGCGGCGGGGGTAGCACAGATACGCAGTATTTT. The V gene is TRBV7-8, the J gene TRBJ2-3; 7 nucleotides line up with TRBD2. The junction had 8 bases not matched to a gene; V was cut back by 8 bases and J by 0 bases. Per germline, CDR1 SGHVS and CDR2 FQNEAQ. CDR3 length: 15 residues.

This rearrangement joins TRBV19 to TRBJ2-5, with TRBD2 matching 11 bases. Germline V gene sequence: CDR1 LNHDA, CDR2 SQIVND (reference sequence). V lost 6 bases to trimming and J lost 1 base; unmatched junction nucleotides: 4. This CDR3 is 15 amino acids long. The CDR3 coding sequence is TGTGCCAGTAGCACGACTAGCGGGACCCAAGAGACCCAGTACTTC. It specifies CASSTTSGTQETQYF. The full variable domain, with the rest looked up from reference TRBV19 and TRBJ2-5, is DGGITQSPKYLFRKEGQNVTLSCEQNLNHDAMYWYRQDPGQGLRLIYYSQIVNDFQKGDIAEGYSVSREKKESFPLTVTSAQKNPTAFYLCASSTTSGTQETQYFGPGTRLLVL.

V and J are TRBV9 and TRBJ2-5; 12 bases agree with TRBD2. The V and J ends lost 0 bases and 2 bases, in that order; junction bases with no gene match: 8. The CDR3 loop spans 18 amino acids. CDR1 and CDR2 from the germline V gene are SGDLS and YYNGEE. DNA for the CDR3: TGTGCCAGCAGCGTAGGGCTTACTAGCGGGGGGATACAAGAGACCCAGTACTTC. Translation: CASSVGLTSGGIQETQYF.

The chain links TRBV19 to TRBJ2-1; 8 bases match TRBD1. Trimming cost V 3 bases and J 5 bases; bases outside gene matches: 6. CDR3 length equals 15 residues. Germline V CDR1 and CDR2: LNHDA, SQIVND (reference sequence). The CDR3: CASSIQGAGNNEQFF. In DNA form, the CDR3 reads TGTGCCAGTAGTATTCAGGGGGCGGGTAACAATGAGCAGTTCTTC.

The V and J genes are TRBV6-5 and TRBJ1-1, with a possible D match to TRBD1 (6 bases). The germline V gene encodes CDR1 MNHEY and CDR2 SVGAGI. The CDR3 is 14 amino acids. V was cut by 6 bases and J by 0 bases, with 11 bases left in between. The CDR3 region is CASRFDRMNTEAFF. CDR3 DNA sequence: TGTGCCAGCAGATTCGACAGGATGAACACTGAAGCTTTCTTT.

The chain uses TRBV7-7 and TRBJ2-2; 8 positions match TRBD1. The germline V gene encodes CDR1 SSHAT and CDR2 FNYEAQ (reference sequence). Trimming at V came to 6 bases and at J to 0 bases, leaving 6 bases not matched to a gene. This CDR3 is 16 amino acids long. The CDR3 reads CASSPDRATNTGELFF. CDR3 in DNA: TGTGCCAGCAGTCCGGACAGGGCCACGAACACCGGGGAGCTGTTTTTT.

The rearrangement uses TRBV7-9 and TRBJ2-7; TRBD2 matches at 11 bases. The CDR3 is 15 amino acids. Germline loops: CDR1 SEHNR, CDR2 FQNEAQ (reference sequence). The V gene end was trimmed by 6 bases and the J gene end by 2 bases; junction bases not matched to a gene: 6. As DNA, the CDR3 is TGTGCCAGCAGTCAAAGGACTAGCGGGCCCTACGAGCAGTACTTC. It translates to CASSQRTSGPYEQYF. The variable domain in full, completed from reference TRBV7-9 and TRBJ2-7, reads DTGVSQNPRHKITKRGQNVTFRCDPISEHNRLYWYRQTLGQGPEFLTYFQNEAQLEKSRLLSDRFSAERPKGSFSTLEIQRTEQGDSAMYLCASSQRTSGPYEQYFGPGTRLTVT.

The chain links TRBV19 to TRBJ2-1, with 13 nucleotides matching TRBD2. The ends lost 6 bases at V and 8 bases at J; junction bases unmatched: 7. The CDR3 loop spans 15 amino acids. Germline CDR1 LNHDA, CDR2 SQIVND (reference sequence). This CDR3 reads CASRRGLAGSHEQFF. The CDR3 DNA follows: TGTGCCAGTAGAAGGGGACTAGCGGGAAGTCATGAGCAGTTCTTC. Variable domain in full (rest from reference TRBV19 and TRBJ2-1): DGGITQSPKYLFRKEGQNVTLSCEQNLNHDAMYWYRQDPGQGLRLIYYSQIVNDFQKGDIAEGYSVSREKKESFPLTVTSAQKNPTAFYLCASRRGLAGSHEQFFGPGTRLTVL.

V usage is TRBV6-6 and J usage is TRBJ1-4; D gene uncertain. V was pared by 0 bases and J by 5 bases, with 13 bases between. This CDR3 has 16 residues. CDR1 is MNHNY and CDR2 is SVGAGI in the germline V gene (reference sequence). The CDR3 nucleotides read TGTGCCAGCAGTTACTCGAACTCTCCGGGAAATGAAAAACTGTTTTTT. This sequence encodes CASSYSNSPGNEKLFF.

The chain carries TRBV5-1 and TRBJ1-3, with D unresolved. V lost 0 bases to trimming and J lost 0 bases, with 10 bases between them. Germline-derived CDR1 and CDR2 are SGHRS and YFSETQ. The CDR3 has 16 amino acids. The CDR3 DNA is TGCGCCAGCAGCTTGGATGGGGAGCACTCTGGAAACACCATATATTTT. It yields the protein CASSLDGEHSGNTIYF.

The chain is built from TRBV21-1 and TRBJ2-7; the table gives TRBD2 as D, unverified against the DNA. TRBV21-1 is marked as a pseudogene. The CDR3 is 18 amino acids. CDR3 in DNA: TGTGCCAGCAGCAAAGTCCTTACTACTAGCGGGAAATCCTACGAGCAGTACTTC. It codes for CASSKVLTTSGKSYEQYF.

V and J are TRBV6-5 and TRBJ1-5, with D perhaps matching TRBD1 (5 bases). The CDR3 contains 15 residues. Germline V CDR1 and CDR2: MNHEY, SVGAGI. Between the trimmed V and J ends, which lost 5 bases and 3 bases, there was a span of 14 bases. The CDR3 region has the DNA TGTGCCAGCAGTGTCCGGGGGGATGACAATCAGCCCCAGCATTTT. Translated, it gives CASSVRGDDNQPQHF.

The V gene is TRBV6-5, the J gene TRBJ1-2; 7 nucleotides match TRBD1. The CDR3 runs 13 residues. Per the germline V gene, CDR1 is MNHEY and CDR2 is SVGAGI. The ends lost 4 bases at V and 4 bases at J; junction bases unmatched: 3. In DNA, the CDR3 is TGTGCCAGCAGTTTCGGGACAGTCTATGGCTACACCTTC. It yields the protein CASSFGTVYGYTF.

The CDR3 loop is CASSFYNQPQHF. As DNA, the CDR3 is TGTGCCAGCAGTTTTTACAATCAGCCCCAGCATTTT. The V gene is TRBV27, the J gene TRBJ1-5; D remains unclear. The V end was cut by 3 bases, the J end by 3 bases, with 3 bases between. The CDR3 has 12 residues. Germline-derived CDR1 and CDR2 are MNHEY and SMNVEV (reference sequence).

V is TRBV11-2 and J is TRBJ2-2; 7 bases fit TRBD1. Germline V gene sequence: CDR1 SGHAT, CDR2 FQNNGV. The V segment lost 2 bases and the J segment 5 bases; nucleotides outside the gene matches: 5. The CDR3 covers 15 residues. DNA of the CDR3: TGTGCCAGCAGCTTACCTACAGGGGCAACCGGGGAGCTGTTTTTT. Its protein is CASSLPTGATGELFF.

This clone came up a few times. The rearrangement uses TRBV5-1 and TRBJ2-7; 8 bases line up with TRBD1. CDR3 length: 13 amino acids. With 5 bases clipped from V and 5 bases from J, the junction kept 6 bases outside the gene matches. CDR1 and CDR2 from the germline V gene are SGHRS and YFSETQ. The chain's CDR3 is CASRSPGGHEQYF. CDR3 DNA: TGCGCCAGCAGATCTCCAGGGGGCCACGAGCAGTACTTC.

The chain carries TRBV7-9 and TRBJ1-5, with D perhaps matching TRBD1 (5 bases). Per germline, CDR1 SEHNR and CDR2 FQNEAQ (reference sequence). CDR3 length equals 15 residues. V lost 3 bases and J lost 0, with 9 bases in between. CDR3 sequence: CASSFGGTSNQPQHF. The CDR3 region has the DNA TGTGCCAGCAGCTTTGGAGGGACTAGCAATCAGCCCCAGCATTTT.

This sequence joins TRBV4-3 and TRBJ2-5; D is possibly TRBD1 (6 bases). Germline V gene data show CDR1 as LGHNA and CDR2 as YSLEER. This CDR3 has 15 residues. Trimming pared 3 bases from V and 1 base from J, leaving 12 bases between. For the CDR3, the DNA is TGCGCCAGCAGCCAGAGTACAGGGTCCCAAGAGACCCAGTACTTC. This gives the protein CASSQSTGSQETQYF.

This clone showed up just a few times. J is TRBJ1-1 and V is TRBV5-6; D might be TRBD1 (5 bases). The CDR3 runs 12 residues. The ends were cut back, 0 bases at V and 5 bases at J, with 5 bases in the middle. CDR1 and CDR2 (germline): SGHDT, YYEEEE. In DNA form, the CDR3 reads TGTGCCAGCAGCTTGGAGGGGACTGAAGCTTTCTTT. As protein: CASSLEGTEAFF.

The chain joins TRBV7-9 to TRBJ1-1; the D gene is possibly TRBD1 (6 bases). The CDR3 sequence is 13 residues long. Per germline, CDR1 SEHNR and CDR2 FQNEAQ (reference sequence). V was clipped by 0 bases and J by 7 bases, with 9 bases between them. As DNA, the CDR3 is TGTGCCAGCAGCTTAGCGTGGGGGCGTGAAGCTTTCTTT. The encoded protein is CASSLAWGREAFF.

The DNA for the CDR3 is TGTGCCATCTCCTCCTGGGCGGGAGGGTCCCATGAGCAGTTCTTC. The encoded protein is CAISSWAGGSHEQFF. This chain uses TRBV6-5 with TRBJ2-1; TRBD2 agrees at 9 bases. From germline, CDR1 is MNHEY and CDR2 SVGAGI. Trimming took 10 bases from V and 8 from J; bases not matched to a gene: 15. The CDR3 is 15 amino acids.